This TCR beta chain was identified during a study of CXCR4 blockade with PD-1 therapy in pancreatic cancer. Study findings and constraints: Clone frequency correlated with its number of distinct nucleotide rearrangements. Tumors were clonally expanded, mean approximately 0.14 versus 0.053 in healthy blood.

No neoadjuvant therapy was given before resection to the patients supplying these archived tumor blocks. As to this clone: The antigen is not known.

The method was immunoSEQ multiplex PCR; TCRdb's version includes in-frame clones alone and lacks a portion of them. The top ten clones hold about 5.5% of a sample with some 16,000 clones, 55% to 85% of them seen once. CDR1 is LNHDA and CDR2 is SQIVND in the germline V gene (reference sequence). With 7 bases clipped from V and 5 bases from J, the junction kept 6 bases outside the gene matches. This CDR3 spans 14 amino acids. The source of this sequence is a human donor with pancreatic ductal adenocarcinoma. The genes are TRBV19 and TRBJ1-5, with 9 bases that match TRBD1. Sequencing was performed on tumor tissue. The CDR3 coding sequence is TGTGCCAGTAACGGACAGGGGAGGGATCAGCCCCAGCATTTT. It encodes CASNGQGRDQPQHF.